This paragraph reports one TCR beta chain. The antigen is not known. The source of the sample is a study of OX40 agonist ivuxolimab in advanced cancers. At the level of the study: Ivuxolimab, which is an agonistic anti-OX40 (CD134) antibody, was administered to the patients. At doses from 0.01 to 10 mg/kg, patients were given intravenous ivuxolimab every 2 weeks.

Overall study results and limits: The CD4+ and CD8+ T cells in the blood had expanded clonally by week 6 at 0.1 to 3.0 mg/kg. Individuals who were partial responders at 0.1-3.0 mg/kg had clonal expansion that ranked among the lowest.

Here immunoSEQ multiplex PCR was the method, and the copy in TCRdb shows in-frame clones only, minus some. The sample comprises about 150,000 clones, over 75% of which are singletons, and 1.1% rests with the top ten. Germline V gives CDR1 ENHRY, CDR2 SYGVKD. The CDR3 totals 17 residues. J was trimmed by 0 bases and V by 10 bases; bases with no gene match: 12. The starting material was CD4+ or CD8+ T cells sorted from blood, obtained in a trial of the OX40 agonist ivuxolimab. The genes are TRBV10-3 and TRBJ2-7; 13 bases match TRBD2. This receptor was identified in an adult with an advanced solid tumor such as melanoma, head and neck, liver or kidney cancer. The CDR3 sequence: CATGTSGTQMSSYEQYF. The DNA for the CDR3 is TGTGCCACCGGGACTAGCGGGACTCAGATGAGCTCCTACGAGCAGTACTTC.